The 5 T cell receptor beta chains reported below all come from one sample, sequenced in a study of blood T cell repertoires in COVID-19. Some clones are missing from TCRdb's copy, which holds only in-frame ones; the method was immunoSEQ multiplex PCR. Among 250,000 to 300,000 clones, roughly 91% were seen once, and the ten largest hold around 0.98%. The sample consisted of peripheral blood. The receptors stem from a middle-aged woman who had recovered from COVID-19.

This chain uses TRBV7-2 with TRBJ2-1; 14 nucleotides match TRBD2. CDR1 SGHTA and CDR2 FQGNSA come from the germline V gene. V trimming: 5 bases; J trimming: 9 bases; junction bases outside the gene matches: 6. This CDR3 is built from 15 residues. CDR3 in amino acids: CASSQTSGRGGEQFF. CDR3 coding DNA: TGTGCCAGCAGCCAGACTAGCGGGAGGGGGGGTGAGCAGTTCTTC.

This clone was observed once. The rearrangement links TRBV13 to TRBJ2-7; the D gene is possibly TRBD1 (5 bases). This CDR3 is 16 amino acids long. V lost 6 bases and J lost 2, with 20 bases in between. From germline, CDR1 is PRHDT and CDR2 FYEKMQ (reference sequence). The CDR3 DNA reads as TGTGCCAGCAGTTACGGGCCCCCGGCCAGGGCCTACGAGCAGTACTTC. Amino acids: CASSYGPPARAYEQYF.

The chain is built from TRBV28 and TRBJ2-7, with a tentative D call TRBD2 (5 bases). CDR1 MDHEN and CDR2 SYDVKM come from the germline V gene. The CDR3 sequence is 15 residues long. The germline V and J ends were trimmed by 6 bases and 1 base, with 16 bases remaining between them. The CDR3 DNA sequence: TGTGCCAGCAGCCCCGGGATAGACTTGTCCTACGAGCAGTACGTC. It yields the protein CASSPGIDLSYEQYV.

The CDR3 DNA is TGTGCCAGCAGCCGGACAGGAGGTGGGGGGGGCTACACCTTC. Translation gives CASSRTGGGGGYTF. V and J are TRBV3-1 (or the pseudogene TRBV3-2) and TRBJ1-2; the match to TRBD1 covers 7 bases. With 4 bases clipped from V and 8 bases from J, the junction kept 10 bases outside the gene matches. This CDR3 comprises 14 residues. Looked up from germline, CDR1 is LGHDT and CDR2 is YNNKEL (reference sequence).

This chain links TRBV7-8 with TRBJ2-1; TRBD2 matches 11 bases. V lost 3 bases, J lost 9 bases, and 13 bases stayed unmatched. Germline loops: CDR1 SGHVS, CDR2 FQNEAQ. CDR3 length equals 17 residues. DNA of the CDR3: TGTGCCAGCAGCTTTCGGTTTGGTCTAGCGGGAGGAGGTGAGCAGTTCTTC. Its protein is CASSFRFGLAGGGEQFF.